This T cell receptor (beta chain) derives from a study of technical replicates of blood from several donors (dated by TCRdb to about 2017). To prepare the library, the immunoSEQ multiplex PCR assay was applied. TCRdb stores this immuneACCESS table with in-frame sequences only. Part of the clones is absent; in the studies checked, under half of the shortfall reflects unresolved V genes, and no reason is known for the rest. This sample comprises under 95,000 clones, around 94% of them detected only once. The ten largest clones capture roughly 0.25% of the sample. A remark on this clone: Its recognized antigen is unknown. No base quality information exists; no much larger clone differs at one position.

CDR1 and CDR2, looked up from the germline V gene, are SGHTA and FQGNSA. V is pared back by 5 bases and J by 3 bases, with 5 bases lying between the germline termini. The CDR3 goes from the cysteine to the phenylalanine over 12 residues. Of the read, only the CDR3 DNA is kept; its 36 bases are in frame from base 1. The rearranged chain carries TRBV7-2 and TRBJ1-5; the D gene remains uncertain. The sequenced sample consisted of T cells isolated from PBMCs. The source of this sequence is a human donor in good health. The bases are TGTGCCAGCAGCAATTACAATCAGCCCCAGCATTTT. Its protein reads: CASSNYNQPQHF.